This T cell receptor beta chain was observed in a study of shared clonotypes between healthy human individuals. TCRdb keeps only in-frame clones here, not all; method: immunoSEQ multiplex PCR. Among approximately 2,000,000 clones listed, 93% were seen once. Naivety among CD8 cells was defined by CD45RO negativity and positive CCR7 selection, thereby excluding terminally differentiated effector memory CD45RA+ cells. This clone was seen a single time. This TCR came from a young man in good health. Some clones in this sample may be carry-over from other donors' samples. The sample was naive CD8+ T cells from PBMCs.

The CDR3 DNA follows: TGCAGCGTCGGGGGGTCCAAATCAGGGCGTGGAGAGCAGTACTTC. Translated, it gives CSVGGSKSGRGEQYF. The V call is TRBV29-1, the J call TRBJ2-7; 7 nucleotides align to TRBD2. The V segment lost 6 bases and the J segment 7 bases; nucleotides outside the gene matches: 18. The CDR3 is 15 residues long. Germline V CDR1 and CDR2: SQVTM, ANQGSEA.